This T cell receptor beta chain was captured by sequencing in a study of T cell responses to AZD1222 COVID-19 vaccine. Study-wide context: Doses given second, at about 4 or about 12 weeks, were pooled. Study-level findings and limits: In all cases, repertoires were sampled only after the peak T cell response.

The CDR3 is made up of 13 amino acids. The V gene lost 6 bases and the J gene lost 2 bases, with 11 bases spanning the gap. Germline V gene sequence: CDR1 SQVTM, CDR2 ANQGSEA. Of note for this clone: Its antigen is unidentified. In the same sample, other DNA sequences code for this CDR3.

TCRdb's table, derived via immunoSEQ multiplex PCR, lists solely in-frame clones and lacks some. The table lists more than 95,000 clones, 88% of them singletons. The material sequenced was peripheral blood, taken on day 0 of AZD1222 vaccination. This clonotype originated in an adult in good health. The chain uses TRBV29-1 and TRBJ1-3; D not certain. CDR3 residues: CSVTRVAGNTIYF. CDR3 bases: TGCAGCGTGACTCGGGTAGCTGGAAACACCATATATTTT.